The TCR beta chain under discussion was sequenced for a study of blood T cell repertoires in COVID-19 (TCRdb year 2020). Describing the broader study: Samples from collaborators originated in the United States, Italy and Spain and spanned both the acute and convalescent phases of COVID-19. The dataset comprised deeply sampled blood TCRbeta repertoires from subjects exposed to, actively infected with, or recovered from COVID-19. The repertoires were released in a freely available public database intended as a resource for research on the immune response to SARS-CoV-2. A de-identified subject ID, COVID-19 status, age in years and sex were almost always included in the sample metadata. The prospective study material was composed of cDNA or gDNA derived from T cells, B-cell-depleted T cells, or PBMCs. Samples came from the ongoing ImmuneRACE study (first 160 participants) plus 1,254 subjects from 6 global collaborators. Where available, HLA class I and class II types were taken from metadata supplied by the sample provider and were not determined by assay-based typing.

Each collaborating institution followed its own protocols to collect whole blood in K2EDTA tubes. For TCRbeta analysis, collaborator samples were shipped as frozen whole blood, as isolated PBMCs, or as DNA extracted from either sample type. TCRbeta CDR3 regions were amplified from genomic DNA by means of the immunoSEQ Assay, a bias-controlled multiplex PCR. The original pipeline was this. The number of nucleated cells in each sample was estimated from the amplification of reference gene primers within the assay. Sequence reads were collapsed and filtered to measure the absolute abundance of every unique TCRbeta CDR3 rearrangement. For each sample, productive Simpson clonality was calculated as the square root of Simpson's diversity index across productive rearrangements. TCRdb's version of the immuneACCESS table is confined to in-frame rearrangements and falls short of the full clone set. An unresolved V gene accounts for under half of the shortfall where checked; the remainder is of unknown origin. V and J calls and clone size come straight from that table; D and trimming were deduced from the DNA. The sample profile shows approximately 97,000 clones; roughly 80% of them were found once. The ten largest clones take up 7.5% to 10% of the sample.

General conclusions and limits of the study: How much clinical and demographic metadata was included differed by source and by participant, and the metadata was provided uncurated.

A word on this clone: Its antigen target is currently unknown. No quality values exist for individual bases; no much larger clone is one base distant.

Sample: peripheral blood. The sequence came from a man aged 55 to 70 with active or convalescent COVID-19.

At the DNA level, the sequence is TGTGCCAGTAGTATGCGTCGGAATGAGCAGTTCTTC. Its protein reads: CASSMRRNEQFF. Recombination linked TRBV19 to TRBJ2-1; the D gene is not confidently resolved. V was cut back by 3 bases and J by 7 bases, leaving a gap of 7 bases between them. The germline V gene (reference sequence) yields LNHDA for CDR1 and SQIVND for CDR2. Reading from cysteine to phenylalanine, the CDR3 counts 12 amino acids. Only the CDR3 part of the read is kept: 36 bases, read in frame from the first base.